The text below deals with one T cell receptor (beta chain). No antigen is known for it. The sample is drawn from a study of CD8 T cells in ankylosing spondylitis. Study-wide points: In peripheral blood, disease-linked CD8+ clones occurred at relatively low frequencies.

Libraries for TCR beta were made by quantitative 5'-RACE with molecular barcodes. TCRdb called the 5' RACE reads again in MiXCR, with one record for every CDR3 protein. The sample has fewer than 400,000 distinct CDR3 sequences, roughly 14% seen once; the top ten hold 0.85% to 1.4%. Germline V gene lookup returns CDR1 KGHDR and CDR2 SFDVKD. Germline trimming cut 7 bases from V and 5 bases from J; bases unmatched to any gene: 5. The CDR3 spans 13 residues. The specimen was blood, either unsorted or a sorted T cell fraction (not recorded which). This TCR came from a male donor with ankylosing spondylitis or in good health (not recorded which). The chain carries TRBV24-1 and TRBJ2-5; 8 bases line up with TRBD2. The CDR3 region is CATSRGGGETQYF. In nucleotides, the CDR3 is TGTGCCACCAGCCGGGGGGGCGGGGAGACCCAGTACTTC.